This entry features one T cell receptor beta chain sequence. Its matching antigen is unknown. The CDR3 contains 14 residues. Germline CDR1 and CDR2: MNHEY and SVGAGI. The sample comes from a study of T cells expressing NK-cell markers. Study observations and caveats: HCMV specificity of expanded NKG2C+ T cell clones remained unclear. Topping the CD3+CD56-NKG2C+ fraction as well were these clonotypes, in several donors.

With the 5' RACE reads reprocessed, TCRdb shows one record per CDR3 protein and no DNA. Listed are some 460,000 distinct CDR3 sequences; about 1.5% falls within the top ten. The receptor comes from a woman aged 45-60 years in good health. Sequenced material: blood T cells: a sorted CD56 or NKG2C T cell subset, CD4+ or CD8+ T cells, or bulk PBMC T cells (not recorded which). The V call is TRBV6-5, the J call TRBJ2-2; the D call from TCRdb, TRBD1, cannot be confirmed without DNA. The CDR3: CASRDRVITGELFF.